The 27 T cell receptor beta chains reported below all come from one sample, sequenced in a study of T-cell reconstitution after alpha-beta-depleted transplantation in children. A TCRbeta library incorporating unique molecular identifiers was prepared. TCRdb re-derived calls from the PCR reads in MiXCR, one entry per CDR3 protein. The table lists around 700,000 distinct CDR3 sequences, 10% to 15% of them singletons. The source was PBMCs, collected before TCRalphabeta/CD19-depleted stem cell transplant. These receptors all come from a girl aged 2 to 9 with congenital amegakaryocytic thrombocytopenia, due to receive a stem cell transplant.

About this clonotype: A much larger clone sits a single nucleotide away, making a read error possible. The chain joins TRBV29-1 to TRBJ1-2; D gene ambiguous. The germline V gene has CDR1 SQVTM and CDR2 ANQGSEA. CDR3 length equals 11 residues. The CDR3 DNA is TGCAGCGTGCCCTCTGGTTTGGGCTACCCCTTC. It specifies CSVPSGLGYPF.

This clonotype showed up many times. This sequence joins TRBV20-1 and TRBJ2-1; 8 bases map to TRBD2. Unmatched junction bases numbered 3, after V lost 7 bases and J lost 4 bases. Germline V lookup: CDR1 DFQATT, CDR2 SNEGSKA (reference sequence). CDR3 length equals 12 residues. The DNA for the CDR3 is TGCAGTGTCCAGCGGGGGTACAATGAGCAGTTCTTC. This encodes CSVQRGYNEQFF.

This clonotype has at least ten counts. The chain links TRBV20-1 to TRBJ2-4; D remains unclear. Germline assignment: CDR1 DFQATT and CDR2 SNEGSKA (reference sequence). This CDR3 spans 13 amino acids. V was cut by 4 bases and J by 6 bases, with 13 bases left in between. The chain's CDR3 is CSAIQDSGNIQYF. In nucleotides, the CDR3 is TGCAGTGCTATCCAGGATTCAGGAAACATTCAGTACTTC.

This clonotype was picked up many times. The chain couples TRBV12-3 or TRBV12-4 to TRBJ2-1; 12 bases line up with TRBD2. CDR3 size: 15 residues. V trimming: 7 bases; J trimming: 10 bases; junction bases outside the gene matches: 11. CDR3 in DNA: TGTGCCAGCACTGTTCTAGCGGGAGGGCCTGGGGAGCAGTTCTTC. Residues: CASTVLAGGPGEQFF.

The chain employs TRBV18 and TRBJ1-1, with D possibly TRBD1 on 5 matching bases. The CDR3 spans 15 residues. Looked up from germline, CDR1 is KGHSH and CDR2 is LQKENI. The V end was cut by 3 bases, the J end by 4 bases, with 15 bases between. CDR3 region: CASSPTQGWGTEAFF. CDR3 DNA: TGTGCCAGCTCACCCACGCAGGGATGGGGCACTGAAGCTTTCTTT.

This clonotype showed up many times. The chain is built from TRBV5-1 and TRBJ1-2; D gene unclear. The V and J ends lost 2 bases and 4 bases respectively, with 9 bases between them. This CDR3 is 13 amino acids long. From germline, CDR1 is SGHRS and CDR2 YFSETQ. Written as DNA, the CDR3 is TGCGCCAGCAGCTTCGGACGGAGCTATGGCTACACCTTC. Translated, it gives CASSFGRSYGYTF.

There are many counts of this clonotype. CDR3 sequence: CASSNWDGSYEQYF. The CDR3 coding sequence is TGTGCCAGCAGCAACTGGGACGGCTCCTACGAGCAGTACTTC. The chain couples TRBV6-1 to TRBJ2-7; D could derive from TRBD1 or TRBD2 (5 bases each). V lost 6 bases, J lost 0 bases, and 12 bases lay in between. This CDR3 comprises 14 residues. Germline CDR1 and CDR2: MNHNS and SASEGT.

At least ten counts were recorded for this clonotype. This rearrangement joins TRBV6-2 or TRBV6-3 to TRBJ2-7, with 8 bases matching TRBD2. The CDR3 covers 16 residues. V trimming: 0 bases; J trimming: 2 bases; junction bases outside the gene matches: 6. Germline assignment: CDR1 MNHEY and CDR2 SVGEGT. CDR3 in DNA: TGTGCCAGCAGTTACTCGATAGGCGGGAGGACCTACGAGCAGTACTTC. Residues: CASSYSIGGRTYEQYF.

In its sample, this clonotype was seen many times. J is TRBJ2-2 and V is TRBV10-3, with D perhaps matching TRBD2 (6 bases). The length of the CDR3 is 15 residues. The germline CDR1 and CDR2 sequences are ENHRY and SYGVKD. Trimming cost V 8 bases and J 2 bases, with 15 bases left between them. This CDR3 reads CAIGGLALNTGELFF. Here the CDR3 DNA reads TGTGCCATCGGGGGTCTAGCGTTAAACACCGGGGAGCTGTTTTTT.

The chain is built from TRBV20-1 and TRBJ2-7; 14 nucleotides align to TRBD2. The CDR3 spans 18 residues. J gave up 0 bases and V 1 base, and 8 bases lay outside the gene matches. Germline V gene data show CDR1 as DFQATT and CDR2 as SNEGSKA (reference sequence). The DNA for the CDR3 is TGCAGTGCTAGAGCGGTAGGACTAGCGGGAGGAAGCTCCTACGAGCAGTACTTC. This codes for CSARAVGLAGGSSYEQYF.

This clonotype has a handful of counts. This chain joins TRBV12-3 or TRBV12-4 and TRBJ2-2; D may be TRBD1 (6 bases). The germline V and J ends were trimmed by 5 bases and 7 bases, with 11 bases remaining between them. The CDR3 loop spans 13 amino acids. The CDR3 sequence is CASSTQGGGELFF. The CDR3 DNA reads TGTGCCAGCAGTACACAGGGCGGCGGGGAGCTGTTTTTT.

This clonotype came up a few times. The rearrangement uses TRBV5-6 and TRBJ2-7; D might be TRBD1 (5 bases). V was pared by 0 bases and J by 0 bases, with 13 bases between. This CDR3 contains 16 residues. Germline V lookup: CDR1 SGHDT, CDR2 YYEEEE. The CDR3 coding sequence is TGTGCCAGCAGCTTGGCCCGAGGCAGGGCCTCCTACGAGCAGTACTTC. Translation gives CASSLARGRASYEQYF.

This clonotype was observed many times. This rearrangement joins TRBV5-1 to TRBJ2-1; 11 bases fit TRBD2. J lost 4 bases, V lost 4 bases, and 4 bases had no gene match. CDR3 length equals 15 residues. Per the germline V gene, CDR1 is SGHRS and CDR2 is YFSETQ. The CDR3 protein is CASSTGLAEYNEQFF. The CDR3 nucleotides are TGCGCCAGCAGCACGGGACTAGCGGAATACAATGAGCAGTTCTTC. The full variable domain, rest sourced from reference TRBV5-1 and TRBJ2-1, is KAGVTQTPRYLIKTRGQQVTLSCSPISGHRSVSWYQQTPGQGLQFLFEYFSETQRNKGNFPGRFSGRQFSNSRSEMNVSTLELGDSALYLCASSTGLAEYNEQFFGPGTRLTVL.

The chain is built from TRBV10-3 and TRBJ2-3; TRBD2 might be the D (5 bases). V gave up 3 bases and J gave up 11 bases, with 12 bases separating them. This CDR3 has 12 amino acids. Germline V gene data show CDR1 as ENHRY and CDR2 as SYGVKD. In nucleotides, the CDR3 is TGTGCCATCAGTGAACAACTAGAGATGCAGTATTTT. This codes for CAISEQLEMQYF.

This chain connects TRBV7-3 to TRBJ2-2; D unresolved. Trimming left V 5 bases short and J 6 bases short, with 10 bases between. In germline, CDR1 is SGHTA, CDR2 FQGTGA. The CDR3 runs 13 residues. CDR3 region: CASSLIQPGELFF. In DNA, the CDR3 is TGTGCCAGCAGCCTGATACAACCCGGGGAGCTGTTTTTT.

This clonotype appeared many times. The rearrangement joins TRBV15 to TRBJ1-4; D is ambiguous. CDR1 and CDR2 (germline): LNHNV, YYDKDF (reference sequence). This CDR3 comprises 14 residues. The ends were cut back, 3 bases at V and 8 bases at J, with 13 bases in the middle. The CDR3 is CATSSGSGWEKLFF. For the CDR3, the DNA is TGTGCCACCAGCAGTGGTTCAGGCTGGGAAAAACTGTTTTTT.

About this clonotype: Just one base apart from a much larger clone, this may be a read error. V usage is TRBV7-6 and J usage is TRBJ2-1; D perhaps matches TRBD2 (5 bases). Per the germline V gene, CDR1 is SGHVS and CDR2 is FNYEAQ. This CDR3 spans 16 amino acids. CDR3 sequence: CASSLTYGNSYNEQSF. The DNA for the CDR3 is TGTGCCAGCAGCTTAACGTACGGGAATTCCTACAATGAGCAGTCCTTC.

This sequence joins TRBV29-1 and TRBJ2-7; weak D call: TRBD2 (5 bases). The CDR3 is 12 amino acids. Germline CDR1 SQVTM, CDR2 ANQGSEA. V was clipped by 2 bases and J by 6 bases, with 11 bases between them. The CDR3 DNA follows: TGCAGCGTTGAACCGGGGAACGGCGAGCAGTACTTC. The encoded protein is CSVEPGNGEQYF.

The chain joins TRBV30 to TRBJ2-2, with D tentatively TRBD1 (5 bases). V was pared by 2 bases and J by 3 bases, with 10 bases between. The CDR3 length is 14 residues. The germline V gene encodes CDR1 GTSNPN and CDR2 SVGIG (reference sequence). CDR3 amino acids: CAWSRGMDTGELFF. CDR3 coding DNA: TGTGCCTGGAGTAGGGGTATGGACACCGGGGAGCTGTTTTTT.

This clonotype occurred a few times. The chain combines TRBV2 with TRBJ2-3, with TRBD2 identical over 8 bases. Germline V CDR1 and CDR2: SNHLY, FYNNEI. The ends lost 4 bases at V and 4 bases at J; junction bases unmatched: 7. The CDR3 spans 15 residues. CDR3 nucleotides: TGTGCCAGCAGTGGGGCGGGAGGATGGGCAGATACGCAGTATTTT. Encoded protein: CASSGAGGWADTQYF.

This clonotype was counted ten times or more. A read error may produce the germline difference seen at one junction end. The chain recombines TRBV7-9 with TRBJ1-1; D is ambiguous. Per germline, CDR1 SEHNR and CDR2 FQNEAQ (reference sequence). This CDR3 has 13 residues. The CDR3 DNA follows: TGTGTCAGCAGCAGTCACCCGAACACTGAAGCTTTCTTT. Residues: CVSSSHPNTEAFF. The full variable domain, in which reference TRBV7-9 and TRBJ1-1 provide the parts outside the CDR3, is DTGVSQNPRHKITKRGQNVTFRCDPISEHNRLYWYRQTLGQGPEFLTYFQNEAQLEKSRLLSDRFSAERPKGSFSTLEIQRTEQGDSAMYLCVSSSHPNTEAFFGQGTRLTVV.

This clonotype occurred many times. The chain uses TRBV7-9 and TRBJ2-1; no firm D call. The germline V gene has CDR1 SEHNR and CDR2 FQNEAQ (reference sequence). The ends were cut back, 4 bases at V and 9 bases at J, with 7 bases in the middle. The CDR3 is 11 residues long. The CDR3 bases are TGTGCCAGCAGCTCGGCAAGTGAGCAGTTCTTC. Amino acid sequence: CASSSASEQFF.

The chain is built from TRBV6-1 and TRBJ2-3, with D uncertain. This CDR3 has 14 amino acids. With 8 bases removed from V and 0 bases from J, the gap between germline ends came to 12 bases. Germline-derived CDR1 and CDR2 are MNHNS and SASEGT. CDR3 bases: TGTGCCAGCTCTCAGGTGATTAGCACAGATACGCAGTATTTT. Encoded protein: CASSQVISTDTQYF.

This clonotype was counted at least ten times. The V gene is TRBV6-5, the J gene TRBJ2-7; no clear D. Germline loops: CDR1 MNHEY, CDR2 SVGAGI. The CDR3 loop spans 13 amino acids. Deletions cut 4 bases from V and 3 bases from J, with 10 bases between. The CDR3 reads CASSSPLRYEQYF. In DNA form, the CDR3 reads TGTGCCAGCAGTTCGCCTCTCCGCTACGAGCAGTACTTC.

This clonotype came up many times. This chain links TRBV9 with TRBJ1-1, with TRBD1 matching 8 bases. J was trimmed by 1 base and V by 0 bases; bases with no gene match: 5. This CDR3 comprises 16 residues. Germline CDR1 is SGDLS and CDR2 is YYNGEE. This CDR3 reads CASSVVPGQGNTEAFF. The CDR3 nucleotides read TGTGCCAGCAGCGTAGTTCCCGGACAGGGGAACACTGAAGCTTTCTTT.

The chain carries TRBV10-3 and TRBJ2-7; 9 bases are shared with TRBD2. This CDR3 contains 14 residues. Trimming at V came to 9 bases and at J to 6 bases, leaving 12 bases not matched to a gene. CDR1 is ENHRY and CDR2 is SYGVKD in the germline V gene. CDR3 DNA sequence: TGTGCCATATGGGGGGGCGGGAGGGCGGTCGAGCAGTACTTC. Protein: CAIWGGGRAVEQYF.

This clonotype was seen more than once but under ten times. The rearrangement uses TRBV20-1 and TRBJ2-5; 9 bases match TRBD2. The V gene's germline CDR1 is DFQATT and CDR2 SNEGSKA (reference sequence). CDR3 size: 15 residues. V lost 0 bases and J lost 4; bases outside the gene matches: 6. The CDR3, as DNA: TGCAGTGCTAGAGATATAGAACTAGCGGGAGAGACCCAGTACTTC. Amino acids: CSARDIELAGETQYF.